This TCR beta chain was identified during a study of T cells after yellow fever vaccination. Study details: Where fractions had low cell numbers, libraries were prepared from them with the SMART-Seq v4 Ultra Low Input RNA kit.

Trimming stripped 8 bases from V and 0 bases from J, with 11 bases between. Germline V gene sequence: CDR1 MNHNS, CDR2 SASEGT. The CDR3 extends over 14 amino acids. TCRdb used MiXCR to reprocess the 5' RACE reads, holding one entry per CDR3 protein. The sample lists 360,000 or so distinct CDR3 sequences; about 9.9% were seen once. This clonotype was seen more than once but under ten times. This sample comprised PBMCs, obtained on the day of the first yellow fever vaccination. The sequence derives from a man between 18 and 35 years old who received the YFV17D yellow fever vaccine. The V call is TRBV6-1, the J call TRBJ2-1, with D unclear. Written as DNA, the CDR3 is TGTGCCAGCGAAGAACCTAGCTCCTACAATGAGCAGTTCTTC. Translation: CASEEPSSYNEQFF.